This T cell receptor (beta chain) was obtained from a study of T cells after posttransplantation cyclophosphamide. Method: immunoSEQ multiplex PCR; TCRdb's copy keeps in-frame clones and lacks some. The table lists about 53,000 clones, 85% to 90% of them singletons. The CDR3 is 14 residues long. CDR1 is MDHEN and CDR2 is SYDVKM in the germline V gene. V dropped 5 bases and J dropped 2; count of bases not matched to a gene: 4. Remarks on this clone: Other DNA sequences of this sample code for an identical CDR3.

Material: PBMCs. The receptor was isolated from a young man with a blood cancer, CMV-positive, and with a related stem cell donor. The genes are TRBV28 and TRBJ1-1; 8 bases match TRBD1. The CDR3 is CASSPGGKNTEAFF. The CDR3 DNA follows: TGTGCCAGCAGTCCAGGGGGCAAAAACACTGAAGCTTTCTTT.